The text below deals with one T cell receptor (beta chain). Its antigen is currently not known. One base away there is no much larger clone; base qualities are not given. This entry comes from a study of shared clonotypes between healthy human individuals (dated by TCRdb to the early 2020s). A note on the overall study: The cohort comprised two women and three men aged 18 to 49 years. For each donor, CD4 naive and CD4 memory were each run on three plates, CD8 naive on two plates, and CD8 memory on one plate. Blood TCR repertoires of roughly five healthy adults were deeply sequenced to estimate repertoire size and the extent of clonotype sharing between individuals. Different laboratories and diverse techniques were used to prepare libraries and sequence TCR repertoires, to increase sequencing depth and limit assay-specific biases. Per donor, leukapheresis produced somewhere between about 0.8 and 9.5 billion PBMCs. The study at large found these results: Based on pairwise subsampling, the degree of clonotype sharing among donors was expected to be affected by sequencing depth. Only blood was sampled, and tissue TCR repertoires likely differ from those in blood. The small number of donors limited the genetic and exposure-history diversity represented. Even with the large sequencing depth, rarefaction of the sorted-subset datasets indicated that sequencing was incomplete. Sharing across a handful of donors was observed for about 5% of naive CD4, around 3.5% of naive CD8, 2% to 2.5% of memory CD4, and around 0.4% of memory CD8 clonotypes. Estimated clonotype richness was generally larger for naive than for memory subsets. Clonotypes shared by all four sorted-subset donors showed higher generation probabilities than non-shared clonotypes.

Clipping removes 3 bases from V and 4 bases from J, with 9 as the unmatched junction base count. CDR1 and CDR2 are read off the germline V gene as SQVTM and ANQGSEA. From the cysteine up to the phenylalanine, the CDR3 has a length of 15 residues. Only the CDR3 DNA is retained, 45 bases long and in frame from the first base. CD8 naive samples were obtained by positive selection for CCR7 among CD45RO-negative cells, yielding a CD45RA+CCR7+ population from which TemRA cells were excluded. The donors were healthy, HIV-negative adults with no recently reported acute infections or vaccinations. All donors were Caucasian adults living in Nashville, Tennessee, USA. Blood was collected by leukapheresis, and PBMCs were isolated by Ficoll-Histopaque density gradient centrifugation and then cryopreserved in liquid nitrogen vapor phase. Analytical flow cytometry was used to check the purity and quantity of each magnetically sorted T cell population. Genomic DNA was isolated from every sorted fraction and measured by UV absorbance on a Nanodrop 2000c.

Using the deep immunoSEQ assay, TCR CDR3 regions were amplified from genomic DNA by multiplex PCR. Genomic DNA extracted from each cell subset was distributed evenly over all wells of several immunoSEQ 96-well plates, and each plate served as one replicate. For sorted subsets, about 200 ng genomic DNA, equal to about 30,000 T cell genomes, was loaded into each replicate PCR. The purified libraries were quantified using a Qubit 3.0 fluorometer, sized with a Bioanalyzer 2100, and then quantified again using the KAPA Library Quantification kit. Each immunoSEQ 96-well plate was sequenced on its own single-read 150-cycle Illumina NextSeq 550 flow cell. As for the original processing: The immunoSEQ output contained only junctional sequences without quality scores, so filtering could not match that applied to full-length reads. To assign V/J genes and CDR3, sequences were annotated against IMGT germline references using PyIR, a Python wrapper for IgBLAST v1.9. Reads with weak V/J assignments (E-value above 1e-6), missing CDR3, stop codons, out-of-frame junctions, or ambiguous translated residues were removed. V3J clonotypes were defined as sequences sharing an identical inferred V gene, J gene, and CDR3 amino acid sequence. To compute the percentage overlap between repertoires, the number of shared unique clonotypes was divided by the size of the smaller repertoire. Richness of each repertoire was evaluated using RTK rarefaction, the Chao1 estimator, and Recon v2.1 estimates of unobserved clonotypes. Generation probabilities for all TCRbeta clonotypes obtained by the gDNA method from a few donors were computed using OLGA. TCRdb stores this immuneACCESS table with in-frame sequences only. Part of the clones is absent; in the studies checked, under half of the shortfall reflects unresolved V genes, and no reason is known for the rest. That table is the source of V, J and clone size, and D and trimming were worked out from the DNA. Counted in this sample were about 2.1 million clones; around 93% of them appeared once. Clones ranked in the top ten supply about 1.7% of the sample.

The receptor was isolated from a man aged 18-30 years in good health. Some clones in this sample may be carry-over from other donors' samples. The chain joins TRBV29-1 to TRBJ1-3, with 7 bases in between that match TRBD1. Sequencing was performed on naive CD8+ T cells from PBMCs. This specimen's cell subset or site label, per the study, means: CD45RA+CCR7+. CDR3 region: CSVEDRMSSGNTIYF. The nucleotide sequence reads TGCAGCGTTGAGGACAGGATGTCCTCCGGAAACACCATATATTTT.